In its sample, the clone carrying this TCR beta chain was seen many times. Antigen unknown. The data stem from a study of T cells in Graves' hyperthyroidism and ophthalmopathy. Findings of the study overall: Researchers found most expanded thyroid clonotypes above 0.001 in blood as well.

RNA transcripts gave rise to amplified TCR beta CDR3 regions. The HTBI set primed first-round TCR CDR3 RT-PCR. Via MiXCR, TCRdb re-called the multiplex PCR reads, giving one row per CDR3 protein. The table lists a few hundred thousand distinct CDR3 sequences, around 20% of them singletons. Trimming stripped 10 bases from V and 4 bases from J, with 22 bases between. This CDR3 is built from 15 residues. Per germline, CDR1 MDHEN and CDR2 SYDVKM. V gene TRBV28 combines with J gene TRBJ1-1; possible D gene TRBD1, 5 bases. The TCR sequence derives from a woman between 45 and 65 years old with Graves' hyperthyroidism. The specimen sequenced was blood. The CDR3 here is CATYDSRAWSTEAFF. The CDR3 DNA reads TGTGCCACTTACGACAGTCGGGCATGGAGCACTGAAGCTTTCTTT.